Shown below are 14 T cell receptor beta chains from a single sample sequenced in a study of blood T cell repertoires in COVID-19. Clones were read by immunoSEQ multiplex PCR, and TCRdb kept only the in-frame ones, dropping some. The sample has almost 200,000 clones, 70% to 90% seen once. Sequencing was performed on peripheral blood. The receptor source for this set is a woman aged 70-85 years with acute or convalescent COVID-19.

This chain uses TRBV7-2 with TRBJ2-1, with 10 positions matching TRBD2. Germline V gene sequence: CDR1 SGHTA, CDR2 FQGNSA. The CDR3 length is 16 residues. V gave up 5 bases and J gave up 1 base; unmatched junction bases: 5. CDR3 bases: TGTGCCAGCAGCCCGGGAGCGGGGGGGTCCTACAATGAGCAGTTCTTC. This translates into CASSPGAGGSYNEQFF.

This clone was detected only once. The CDR3 sequence is CASSYSVGLDAAIQYF. The CDR3 bases are TGTGCCAGCAGTTACTCGGTGGGGCTAGACGCGGCCATTCAGTACTTC. This sequence joins TRBV6-6 and TRBJ2-4; tentatively, D is TRBD1 (5 bases). The ends were cut back, 0 bases at V and 9 bases at J, with 18 bases in the middle. Germline CDR1 and CDR2: MNHNY and SVGAGI (reference sequence). This CDR3 contains 16 residues.

V is TRBV5-1 and J is TRBJ2-1; weak D call: TRBD2 (5 bases). This CDR3 has 16 amino acids. Trimming removed 5 bases from V and 3 bases from J, with 18 bases in between. The germline CDR1 and CDR2 sequences are SGHRS and YFSETQ. CDR3 amino acids: CASRSSGVQYYNEQFF. The CDR3, as DNA: TGCGCCAGCAGATCCTCCGGGGTTCAGTACTACAATGAGCAGTTCTTC.

This clone was observed a single time. The J gene is TRBJ2-2, the V gene TRBV7-3; weak D call: TRBD2 (5 bases). Trimming left V 2 bases short and J 4 bases short, with 11 bases between. In germline, CDR1 is SGHTA, CDR2 FQGTGA. The CDR3 loop spans 15 amino acids. CDR3 amino acids: CASSLEASSTGELFF. CDR3 bases: TGTGCCAGCAGCTTAGAAGCTAGCTCCACCGGGGAGCTGTTTTTT. Supplemented by reference TRBV7-3 and TRBJ2-2, the full variable domain reads GAGVSQTPSNKVTEKGKYVELRCDPISGHTALYWYRQSLGQGPEFLIYFQGTGAADDSGLPNDRFFAVRPEGSVSTLKIQRTERGDSAVYLCASSLEASSTGELFFGEGSRLTVL.

The rearrangement links TRBV3-1 (or the pseudogene TRBV3-2) to TRBJ1-1; D gene ambiguous. Germline assignment: CDR1 LGHDT and CDR2 YNNKEL (reference sequence). V was clipped by 4 bases and J by 4 bases, with 28 bases between them. CDR3 length: 19 amino acids. CDR3 sequence (DNA): TGTGCCAGCAGCCCCCGCGTTGGAGGGCGGGTTTGGGTCTTCACTGAAGCTTTCTTT. The encoded protein is CASSPRVGGRVWVFTEAFF.

The chain is built from TRBV27 and TRBJ2-7; 7 nucleotides align to TRBD1. V lost 2 bases to trimming and J lost 1 base; unmatched junction nucleotides: 5. Germline CDR1 reads MNHEY; CDR2 reads SMNVEV (reference sequence). This CDR3 contains 15 residues. The CDR3 DNA sequence: TGTGCCAGCAGTTTAGAGGGACAGTTATCCTACGAGCAGTACTTC. Protein: CASSLEGQLSYEQYF.

The V and J genes are TRBV4-1 and TRBJ1-2; D remains unclear. The CDR3 consists of 17 residues. V was cut by 1 base and J by 4 bases, with 19 bases left in between. CDR1 is MGHRA and CDR2 is YSYEKL in the germline V gene. DNA for the CDR3: TGCGCCAGCAGCCAAGGAATGGGCAGGTCGGACTCCTATGGCTACACCTTC. Residues: CASSQGMGRSDSYGYTF.

CDR3 in DNA: TGTGCCAGCTGTAAATCGGCGGGAGGTTTAGATGAGCAGTTCTTC. Translated: CASCKSAGGLDEQFF. The chain joins TRBV11-3 to TRBJ2-1, with 8 bases fitting TRBD2. Trimming took 8 bases from V and 8 from J; bases not matched to a gene: 14. Germline values: CDR1 SGHNT, CDR2 YENEEA. The CDR3 is 15 amino acids.

The gene calls are TRBV2 and TRBJ1-1; no reliable D call. Germline V gene sequence: CDR1 SNHLY, CDR2 FYNNEI. The V gene lost 7 bases and the J gene lost 4 bases, with 16 bases spanning the gap. The CDR3 consists of 14 residues. The CDR3 spells CASINQRGGTEAFF. As DNA, the CDR3 is TGTGCCAGCATTAACCAGCGGGGTGGCACTGAAGCTTTCTTT.

V is TRBV9 and J is TRBJ1-1; TRBD1 might be the D (5 bases). Germline CDR1 and CDR2: SGDLS and YYNGEE. CDR3 length equals 13 residues. The V gene lost 2 bases and the J gene lost 7 bases, with 12 bases spanning the gap. CDR3 DNA sequence: TGTGCCAGCAGCGTTGCCCCGGGACTTGAAGCTTTCTTT. It is translated as CASSVAPGLEAFF.

With regard to this clone: The same CDR3 can be traced to other DNA sequences in this sample. The chain carries TRBV10-1 and TRBJ1-2, with D unresolved. V shed 3 bases and J shed 4 bases, with 3 bases lying between them. The CDR3 totals 11 residues. Germline V gives CDR1 WNHNN, CDR2 SYGVQD (reference sequence). CDR3: CASSDGYGYTF. The DNA for the CDR3 is TGCGCCAGCAGTGACGGCTATGGCTACACCTTC.

The chain uses TRBV18 and TRBJ1-1; D uncertain. V was trimmed by 6 bases and J by 1 base, leaving 9 bases between them. The CDR3 has 13 amino acids. Per germline, CDR1 KGHSH and CDR2 LQKENI. The CDR3 here is CASSSQWNTEAFF. In nucleotides, the CDR3 is TGTGCCAGCTCCAGTCAATGGAACACTGAAGCTTTCTTT.

This clone came up a few times. The chain employs TRBV12-3 or TRBV12-4 and TRBJ2-1, with 7 bases that match TRBD2. CDR3 length equals 11 residues. The junction had 3 bases not matched to a gene; V was cut back by 8 bases and J by 8 bases. CDR3 amino acids: CASRGVDEQFF. The CDR3 coding sequence is TGTGCCAGCCGGGGGGTTGATGAGCAGTTCTTC.

The V gene is TRBV5-4, the J gene TRBJ2-3, with a possible D match to TRBD1 (6 bases). This CDR3 has 16 residues. CDR1 and CDR2 from the germline V gene are SGHNT and YYREEE (reference sequence). Trimming shortened V by 1 base and J by 4 bases, and 16 bases separated the two germline ends. This CDR3 reads CASSLYISGASDTQYF. The CDR3 DNA is TGTGCCAGCAGCTTGTATATTTCAGGGGCATCAGATACGCAGTATTTT.